Below are 15 T cell receptor beta chains sequenced from a single sample in a study of blood T cell repertoires in COVID-19. Some clones are missing from TCRdb's copy, which holds only in-frame ones; the method was immunoSEQ multiplex PCR. The repertoire consists of roughly 86,000 clones, with about 89% occurring once and the leading ten covering less than 5%. Source material: peripheral blood. These receptors were obtained from a man between 50 and 59 years old with active or convalescent COVID-19.

CDR3 loop: CAWSRQGNMNTEAFF. In DNA, the CDR3 is TGTGCCTGGAGCCGGCAGGGGAATATGAACACTGAAGCTTTCTTT. The chain couples TRBV30 to TRBJ1-1; maybe TRBD1 (6 bases). Germline CDR1 and CDR2: GTSNPN and SVGIG (reference sequence). There are 15 residues in the CDR3. Trimming pared 3 bases from V and 0 bases from J, leaving 14 bases between.

This rearrangement joins TRBV28 to TRBJ1-5; 8 positions match TRBD1. Germline V gene data show CDR1 as MDHEN and CDR2 as SYDVKM. After removal of 5 bases from V and 2 bases from J, the junction contained 11 bases not matched to a gene. The CDR3 covers 17 residues. This CDR3 is CASSPTGQARGNQPQHF. DNA for the CDR3: TGTGCCAGCAGTCCAACGGGACAGGCACGGGGCAATCAGCCCCAGCATTTT. Drawing the rest from reference TRBV28 and TRBJ1-5, the complete variable domain is DVKVTQSSRYLVKRTGEKVFLECVQDMDHENMFWYRQDPGLGLRLIYFSYDVKMKEKGDIPEGYSVSREKKERFSLILESASTNQTSMYLCASSPTGQARGNQPQHFGDGTRLSIL.

This sequence joins TRBV6-1 and TRBJ2-7; TRBD2 aligns across 8 bases. The V gene's germline CDR1 is MNHNS and CDR2 SASEGT. After removal of 6 bases from V and 2 bases from J, the junction contained 6 bases not matched to a gene. CDR3 length: 14 residues. CDR3 bases: TGTGCCAGCAGCGCCCGGACTAGCCCCTACGAGCAGTACGTC. Translation: CASSARTSPYEQYV.

V and J are TRBV7-6 and TRBJ2-2, with TRBD1 matching over 8 bases. The CDR3 is made up of 16 amino acids. After removal of 1 base from V and 4 bases from J, the junction contained 5 bases not matched to a gene. Germline CDR1 SGHVS, CDR2 FNYEAQ. CDR3 in amino acids: CASSLGGQGFTGELFF. Written as DNA, the CDR3 is TGTGCCAGCAGCTTAGGAGGACAGGGATTCACCGGGGAGCTGTTTTTT.

This clone was observed once. The chain is built from TRBV7-2 and TRBJ2-7, with D hard to call. The ends were cut back, 5 bases at V and 2 bases at J, with 10 bases in the middle. The CDR3 length is 13 residues. Germline assignment: CDR1 SGHTA and CDR2 FQGNSA. The CDR3 sequence: CASSLDRAYEQYF. CDR3 coding DNA: TGTGCCAGCAGCCTCGATCGGGCCTACGAGCAGTACTTC.

The chain combines TRBV12-5 with TRBJ2-3, with a tentative D call TRBD1 (6 bases). The CDR3 spans 18 residues. CDR1 LGHNT and CDR2 FRNRAP come from the germline V gene. Trimming removed 1 base at V and 2 bases at J, with 19 bases between. The CDR3 sequence: CASGLGMVSGTSTDTQYF. CDR3 in DNA: TGTGCTAGTGGTTTGGGTATGGTTTCCGGGACATCCACAGATACGCAGTATTTT.

The J gene is TRBJ1-2, the V gene TRBV2; no firm D call. Germline CDR1 is SNHLY and CDR2 is FYNNEI. The ends were cut back, 0 bases at V and 4 bases at J, with 6 bases in the middle. This CDR3 comprises 13 residues. CDR3 DNA: TGTGCCAGCAGTGAAGCGCGCGGCTATGGCTACACCTTC. Protein sequence: CASSEARGYGYTF.

The V and J genes are TRBV5-1 and TRBJ2-1; 10 bases agree with TRBD2. The CDR3 length is 18 residues. The ends lost 1 base at V and 6 bases at J; junction bases unmatched: 13. Germline loops: CDR1 SGHRS, CDR2 YFSETQ. CDR3 amino acids: CASSLYSGGAGVPNEQFF. The CDR3 region has the DNA TGCGCCAGCAGCTTGTACAGCGGGGGGGCCGGAGTTCCCAATGAGCAGTTCTTC.

J is TRBJ2-5 and V is TRBV5-1; 11 bases are shared with TRBD1. After removal of 0 bases from V and 6 bases from J, the junction contained 7 bases not matched to a gene. This CDR3 region has 16 residues. Germline-derived CDR1 and CDR2 are SGHRS and YFSETQ. The CDR3 sequence: CASSLDPGDRGKTQYF. CDR3 DNA: TGCGCCAGCAGCTTGGACCCCGGGGACAGGGGGAAGACCCAGTACTTC.

This clone occurred once. The CDR3 DNA is TGCGCCAGCAGCTTGGATGGGGGGACTAGCACAGATACGCAGTATTTT. Translated, it gives CASSLDGGTSTDTQYF. The J gene is TRBJ2-3, the V gene TRBV5-1, with a tentative D call TRBD2 (6 bases). From germline, CDR1 is SGHRS and CDR2 YFSETQ. This CDR3 spans 16 amino acids. V was clipped by 0 bases and J by 0 bases, with 11 bases between them.

J is TRBJ2-3 and V is TRBV6-5; a possible D gene is TRBD1 (6 bases). The ends were cut back, 6 bases at V and 2 bases at J, with 15 bases in the middle. Germline CDR1 is MNHEY and CDR2 is SVGAGI. This CDR3 spans 15 amino acids. The chain's CDR3 is CASRLQGFYTDTQYF. In nucleotides, the CDR3 is TGTGCCAGCAGGCTACAGGGTTTTTACACAGATACGCAGTATTTT.

V and J are TRBV27 and TRBJ2-7; the match to TRBD2 covers 8 bases. Trimming took 7 bases from V and 1 from J; bases not matched to a gene: 9. Germline-derived CDR1 and CDR2 are MNHEY and SMNVEV (reference sequence). The CDR3 is made up of 15 amino acids. Here the CDR3 reads CASKASGGVSYEQYV. The DNA of the CDR3 is TGTGCCAGCAAAGCCTCGGGGGGGGTGTCCTACGAGCAGTACGTC.

The chain has TRBV30 and TRBJ1-4; TRBD1 matches at 8 bases. J gave up 3 bases and V 2 bases, and 2 bases lay outside the gene matches. The CDR3 loop spans 14 amino acids. CDR1 is GTSNPN and CDR2 is SVGIG in the germline V gene (reference sequence). This chain's CDR3 is CAWSPRGPNEKLFF. The CDR3 coding sequence is TGTGCCTGGAGTCCCAGGGGGCCTAATGAAAAACTGTTTTTT.

The gene calls are TRBV28 and TRBJ1-2, with 8 bases lining up with TRBD1. The CDR3 contains 14 residues. Germline V gives CDR1 MDHEN, CDR2 SYDVKM. V was pared by 4 bases and J by 2 bases, with 3 bases of the junction left unmatched. The CDR3 protein is CASSSTGANYGYTF. Here the CDR3 DNA reads TGTGCCAGCAGTTCGACAGGGGCGAACTATGGCTACACCTTC.

The gene calls are TRBV28 and TRBJ1-2; 8 bases map to TRBD1. After removal of 5 bases from V and 5 bases from J, the junction contained 7 bases not matched to a gene. This CDR3 comprises 14 residues. The germline gives CDR1 MDHEN, CDR2 SYDVKM. The CDR3 coding sequence is TGTGCCAGCAGTCCAGGGGGCGGAAGATATGGCTACACCTTC. Its protein product is CASSPGGGRYGYTF.